A single T cell receptor beta chain is shown here with its context. This record belongs to a study of T cell responses to AZD1222 COVID-19 vaccine. CDR3 size: 14 residues. The V end was cut by 7 bases, the J end by 11 bases, with 21 bases between. Germline V CDR1 and CDR2: MNHNS, SASEGT. Profiling relied on immunoSEQ multiplex PCR, and the TCRdb table lists in-frame clones only, not all of them. The sample has over 65,000 clones, approximately 89% seen once. The receptor was isolated from an adult who received the AZD1222 COVID-19 vaccine. The chain links TRBV6-1 to TRBJ1-5; no clear D gene. This sample comprised peripheral blood, obtained 28 days after the second AZD1222 dose. The CDR3 sequence is CASTHAQRAETQHF. CDR3 DNA sequence: TGTGCCAGCACCCATGCCCAAAGAGCAGAGACCCAGCATTTT.